These T cell receptor beta chains were read from a single sample in a study of early T cells in non-severe SARS-CoV-2 infection. TCRdb recomputed calls from the 5' RACE reads with MiXCR, one row per CDR3 protein. Among some 50,000 distinct CDR3 sequences listed, less than 11% were seen once. Material: whole blood. The receptors shown here come from an adult who was a healthcare worker with PCR-confirmed SARS-CoV-2 infection or an uninfected control (not recorded which). Each CDR3 is given with its conserved first and last residue. The D gene is left open where the match is weak. A row's size may be missing; if present it is once, few, many or a size class.

clone_size j_call d_call v_call cdr3_nt cdr3_aa
many TRBJ2-7 TRBD2 TRBV29-1 TGCAGCGTTGGGTCGGACAGCGGGAGTAGAGAGCAGTACTTC CSVGSDSGSREQYF
. TRBJ1-2 . TRBV18 TGTGCCAGCTCACCACCGGGGCGACGGAACTATGGCTACACCTTC CASSPPGRRNYGYTF
few TRBJ2-7 TRBD2 TRBV20-1 TGCAGTGCTAGAGATCGGGCGGGAGGCTACTACGAGCAGTACTTC CSARDRAGGYYEQYF
few TRBJ1-2 TRBD1 TRBV5-1 TGCGCCAGCAGCTTGGAGGGACAGGGCGTCTATGGCTACACCTTC CASSLEGQGVYGYTF
few TRBJ1-1 TRBD1 TRBV6-5 TGTGCCAGCAGTAGCCAGGGGGCGGGTGTAGGGAACACTGAAGCTTTCTTT CASSSQGAGVGNTEAFF
. TRBJ2-1 . TRBV7-2 TGTGCCAGCAGCGGTCGTTCGTGGGATGAGCAGTTCTTC CASSGRSWDEQFF
. TRBJ2-2 TRBD1 TRBV11-2 TGTGCCAGCACACAGGGACAGCATACCGGGGAGCTGTTTTTT CASTQGQHTGELFF
. TRBJ2-7 . TRBV10-3 TGTGCCATCAGTGAGTCTGAGGAGGGGTCCTACGAGCAGTACTTC CAISESEEGSYEQYF
few TRBJ2-1 TRBD2 TRBV4-1 TGCGCCAGCAGCCGTACTAGCGGGGGGGCCTATGAGCAGTTCTTC CASSRTSGGAYEQFF
few TRBJ1-1 TRBD1 TRBV3-1 TGTGCCAGCAGCCTGACAGGGACCAACACTGAAGCTTTCTTT CASSLTGTNTEAFF
. TRBJ2-3 TRBD2 TRBV15 TGTGCCACCAGCAGAGAAGCGGGAGCGCGCACAGATACGCAGTATTTT CATSREAGARTDTQYF
once TRBJ2-7 . TRBV2 TGTGCCAGCAGGGCGAGGGGAGACGAGCAGTACTTC CASRARGDEQYF
. TRBJ2-5 . TRBV19 TGTGCCAGTAGTAGAGGGGCCCAAGAGACCCAGTACTTC CASSRGAQETQYF
many TRBJ2-6 . TRBV28 TGTGCCAGCAGTTTAAACCCTCACGGACCCCATAGCTCTGGGGCCAACGTCCTGACTTTC CASSLNPHGPHSSGANVLTF
. TRBJ2-5 . TRBV10-3 TGTGCCATCAGTGATTCAAAGACAGGTCGGGAGACCCAGTACTTC CAISDSKTGRETQYF
many TRBJ1-6 . TRBV10-3 TGTGCCATCAATCACAGCCCCAATTCACCCCTCCACTTT CAINHSPNSPLHF
many TRBJ1-5 TRBD1 TRBV2 TGTGCCGTTAACCGGGACAGGGTGTCTCAGCCCCAGCATTTT CAVNRDRVSQPQHF
. TRBJ2-1 TRBD1 TRBV19 TGTGCCAGTAGTCAGGACAGGGGGCACGATGAGCAGTTCTTC CASSQDRGHDEQFF
few TRBJ2-1 . TRBV20-1 TGCAGTGCGGATGTGGCGGGAACCTCCTACAATGAGCAGTTCTTC CSADVAGTSYNEQFF
. TRBJ2-7 TRBD2 TRBV29-1 TGCAGCGTCGGCGGGACTAGAGATTACGAGCAGTACTTC CSVGGTRDYEQYF
many TRBJ2-7 TRBD2 TRBV20-1 TGCAGTGCTACCCCCAGGACTAGCGGGGGCAACGAGCAGTACTTC CSATPRTSGGNEQYF
many TRBJ2-1 TRBD2 TRBV20-1 TGCAGTGCAGCTAGCGGGAGTGACAATGAGCAGTTCTTC CSAASGSDNEQFF
many TRBJ2-3 TRBD1 TRBV29-1 TGCAGCGTGATGGGACAGTACACAGATACGCAGTATTTT CSVMGQYTDTQYF
. TRBJ1-1 . TRBV6-2/TRBV6-3 TGTGCCAGCAGACCGCGAGGGGCAGGGACGAACACTGAAGCTTTCTTT CASRPRGAGTNTEAFF
many TRBJ1-6 . TRBV20-1 TGCAGTGCTAGAGATACACAGTCTAATTCACCCCTCCACTTT CSARDTQSNSPLHF